This T cell receptor beta chain comes out of a study of cytomegalovirus exposure and HLA in healthy donors (dated by TCRdb to about 2017). For context, the study as a whole: According to an earlier analysis of 450 to 650 of the donors, about 179 million T cells yielded 90 million to 140 million unique TCR beta sequences and 276 Gb of sequence data. A later analysis re-examined previously published TCR beta repertoires from 600 to 700 donors and added high-resolution HLA genotyping to investigate patterns of TCR occurrence. Rather than drawing on any new phenotypic data, the later analysis identified candidate immune exposures from TCR beta sequences and the way those sequences occurred across donors. Among under 450 genotyped donors of the cohort, an average of around 240,000 unique TCR beta nucleotide sequences were sequenced per donor, around 20% of them non-productive. Typing coverage varied by locus: about 620-630 donors for A, B, C, DRB1 and DQB1; approximately 500 for DQA1; 600 to 610 for DPA1; roughly 470 for DPB1. Because of strong linkage in the cohort, a handful of DR-DQ haplotypes were treated as single units for association and clustering. High-throughput TCR immunosequencing, statistical association of individual TCRs with disease status, and machine learning were combined to predict cytomegalovirus infection status. Of the roughly 400 genotyped donors, over 80% were placed in the genetic ancestry cluster associated with self-reported Caucasian donors. In an earlier analysis of over 550 of the donors, high-throughput TCR beta sequencing was used to judge whether each TCR beta V gene segment behaved as functional or pseudogenic. Donor age, sex, ethnicity and CMV serostatus were collected together with the repertoire data. About 300 gigabases of sequencing data and approximately 92 million unique TCR sequences made up an early release that covered 640 HLA-typed donors. Every discovery cohort repertoire had been produced on one sequencing platform. Besides the first cohort of more than 650 subjects, a separate validation cohort made up of 120 different subjects was used. In a later genetic analysis, genome-wide SNP genotypes for about three fifths of the roughly 670 donors were used, and that subset was treated as a discovery cohort. HLA typing covered class I and class II loci at four-digit resolution. The study used immunosequencing to profile the T cell repertoires of several hundred subjects and linked those repertoires to cytomegalovirus serostatus. The study aimed to test whether cataloging public T cell receptors could reveal signatures of past pathogen exposure.

Beyond this particular receptor, the publication reports: According to a later analysis, most CMV-associated TCR beta chains appeared to be HLA-restricted, and the HLA associations seemed to be driven largely by CMV exposure. In an earlier analysis of some 540 of the donors, most TCR beta V segments appeared in productive rearrangements about 90% or about 30% of the time, broadly matching IMGT annotations. In a later analysis, HLA-associated TCR beta chains showed more clonal expansion and lower generation probabilities than non-associated chains that were equally common. At a false discovery rate of 0.05, a later analysis linked roughly 17,000 TCR beta sequences to specific HLA alleles. Because HLA typing was unavailable for some donors at each locus, only the typed subset was used in association tests. Because the 87-base-pair reads could not distinguish some IMGT-functional V segments, including TRBV6-2 and TRBV6-3, those segments were excluded. Immune exposure information for the cohort was limited to CMV serostatus. A later analysis reported that several top co-occurrence clusters appeared linked to parvovirus B19, influenza, CMV and Epstein-Barr virus. A further reported finding was that TCR beta sequences accurately predicted the HLA-A and HLA-B alleles for most subjects in the first cohort. This cohort had only TCR beta chains sequenced, and the lack of alpha or paired-chain data limited which features could be detected. Strong co-occurrence of HLA alleles, especially DR and DQ, made assigning TCR associations to individual alleles difficult. Linkage disequilibrium might explain the correlated functional status among segregating V segments, but an unknown experimental factor could not be excluded. According to a later analysis, TCR association rates differed among HLA loci, with DRB1 alleles showing the most associated TCRs and HLA-C alleles showing the fewest. The authors suggested that the approach could potentially be extended to other disease states and immunological phenotypes. A later genetic analysis associated a missense DCLRE1C variant with V-gene and J-gene trimming of TCR beta chains, and an independent cohort replicated the association. In the study, some 160 TCR beta chains were listed as associated with cytomegalovirus. Presence/absence analyses assumed roughly uniform sequencing depth across donors, an assumption that may not hold. A later genetic analysis reported fewer N-insertions in productive TCRs among donors in an Asian-associated ancestry cluster than the roughly 620-donor mean. Three of the identified cytomegalovirus-associated TCR beta chains were confirmed in vitro to be specific for cytomegalovirus antigens. Because counts were too low, fewer than 20 rarely observed V segments, including chromosome 9 orphons, were excluded from the earlier analysis of 500 to 700 of the donors. Cytomegalovirus status was reported to be diagnosed by the classifier with high specificity and sensitivity in both the original and validation cohorts. Across donors, most TCR sequences were observed very rarely, whereas some public TCRs were present in many individuals. A cluster of highly shared sequence variants was judged likely to be a technical artifact of the sequencing pipeline.

The junction shows trimming of 0 bases on V and 2 bases on J, plus 3 bases between the germline ends. The CDR3 holds 13 amino acids from the cysteine to the phenylalanine. Only the CDR3 region is kept as DNA, spanning 39 bases read in frame from base 1. CDR1 MNHEY and CDR2 SVGAGI were looked up in the germline V gene. The library was prepared using the immunoSEQ multiplex PCR assay. The multiplex PCR relied on a mix of 60 forward primers for TCR Vbeta segments and 13 reverse primers for TCR Jbeta segments. Amplification of the CDR3 region of rearranged TCR beta genes was performed with a multiplex PCR assay on genomic DNA. The Illumina HiSeq System was used to sequence the amplified TCR beta libraries as 87-base-pair reads. The authors processed their data as follows. A later analysis counted approximately 76 million unique TCR beta chains across the roughly 700 repertoires, and some 11 million of these chains were shared by at least two donors. A nearest-neighbor algorithm error-corrected the raw reads and collapsed the reads into unique sequences, merging closely related sequences to remove PCR and sequencing errors. V, D and J gene segments were assigned by aligning CDR3 sequences to IMGT reference sequences. For a sequence to be retained, at least a six-nucleotide match to both a V gene segment and a J gene segment was required. A rearrangement was called productive if the CDR3 had no stop codons and remained in frame with V and J, and every other rearrangement was called non-productive. Following IMGT convention, CDR3 was defined as the stretch from the second conserved V-encoded cysteine up to the conserved J-encoded phenylalanine. The earlier analysis of 500 to 750 of the donors excluded any sequence lacking an unambiguous match to a single V gene segment. An earlier analysis of a few hundred of the donors classified V segments as functional when productive rearrangements were above 56.7% and as segregating when the standard deviation between donors was above 5%. A statistical classification framework was built for diagnosing cytomegalovirus status from the catalog of TCR beta chain sequences. In a later analysis, TCR nucleotide sequences were compared against IMGT/GENE-DB human TR gene sequences so that V and J genes could be assigned. In a later analysis, CDR3 sequences and most-parsimonious VDJ recombination scenarios were assigned using the TCRdist pipeline. In a later analysis, every TCR beta chain was defined by the combination of its CDR3 amino acid sequence and its V-gene family, and reads without a unique V-gene family were dropped. A later analysis removed nearly 600 highly shared, low-generation-probability nucleotide sequences to deal with suspected cross-contamination and a sequencing artifact. For each public chain, a later analysis derived a clonal expansion index from normalized ranks of inferred template counts within each repertoire. A later analysis computed generation probabilities with a VDJ recombination model fitted to out-of-frame rearrangements, and checked the results against IGoR. A later analysis scored TCR-TCR, TCR-HLA and TCR-CMV co-occurrence with hypergeometric tests, applying a repertoire-size bias correction to TCR pairs. In a later analysis, false discovery rates were estimated by permuting HLA or CMV assignments 20 times. In a later analysis, co-occurring TCRs were grouped using DBSCAN, with TCRdist sequence similarity added in when clustering inside HLA-allele-positive subsets. Repertoires with fewer than 30,000 or more than 120,000 public chains, plus five repertoires with anomalous nucleotide sharing, were excluded from co-occurrence clustering. In its TCRdb copy, this immuneACCESS table keeps in-frame sequences only and misses some clones. Where compared with another copy, unresolved V genes explain less than half of these, and the others have no known cause. Clonal size and the V and J genes are those of that table, whereas D and trimming came from the DNA. For this sample there are around 150,000 clones; 80% appear just once. Clones ranked in the top ten supply approximately 4.3% of the sample.

In total, approximately 690 healthy bone marrow donors made up the cohort. At the time of sampling, every cohort member was nominally healthy, though immune exposures that went unrecorded were likely present. CMV serostatus was positive for almost 300 and negative for 352 of the 666 cohort members, and was not recorded for this donor. A peripheral blood sample was collected from each donor, and TCR beta sequencing was performed on peripheral blood mononuclear cells. The Qiagen DNeasy Blood Extraction Kit was used to extract genomic DNA from the blood cell samples. Regarding this clone: Its antigen is currently not known. Nothing much larger sits one base from this clone, and base qualities are not available.

This chain joins TRBV6-5 to TRBJ2-3; the D gene remains uncertain. The source material was PBMCs. The TCR comes from a man younger than 40 in good health. The CDR3 region reads CASSYSYTDTQYF. The DNA reads as follows: TGTGCCAGCAGTTACTCTTACACAGATACGCAGTATTTT.